This T cell receptor (beta chain) was identified during a study of neurological immune-mediated disorders. By 5'RACE with 10-nucleotide random UMIs, the cDNA was made. TCRdb passed the 5' RACE reads through MiXCR, listing each CDR3 protein once. The table lists 80,000 or so distinct CDR3 sequences, about 9.4% of them singletons. The healthy controls volunteered at a blood bank in Maryland, USA. This clonotype came up many times. Its target is unknown. The CDR3 is made up of 16 amino acids. Trimming took 5 bases from V and 2 from J, leaving 16 bases between them. Per the germline V gene, CDR1 is SGHTA and CDR2 is FQGNSA. Study-wide results and limits: None of the CDR3 amino acid sequences of expanded clones were shared across subjects, and this suggested private repertoires in all groups.

Sequenced material: PBMCs. The receptor was isolated from a man in his fifties or sixties in good health. The genes are TRBV7-2 and TRBJ2-1; D is possibly TRBD1 (6 bases). CDR3 nucleotide sequence: TGTGCCAGCAGCAGATCCGGGACACAAACCTACAATGAGCAGTTCTTC. Translated, it gives CASSRSGTQTYNEQFF.